Listed here are 10 T cell receptor beta chains from one sample, sequenced in a study of T cells expressing NK-cell markers (dated by TCRdb to the early 2020s). The library was produced with 5' RACE. TCRdb records Illumina HiSeq 2000 as the sequencer. The reads, reprocessed by TCRdb, yield one row per CDR3 protein sequence and no DNA. This sample's table has entries for 250,000 or so distinct CDR3 sequences. 4% to 5% of the sample lies in the top ten. The sequenced sample consisted of blood T cells: a sorted CD56 or NKG2C T cell subset, CD4+ or CD8+ T cells, or bulk PBMC T cells (not recorded which). Receptor source: a woman between 18 and 70 years old in good health.

The chain carries TRBV19 and TRBJ2-1; the TCRdb D gene call, TRBD1, has no DNA to confirm it. CDR3 length: 14 amino acids. In germline, CDR1 is LNHDA, CDR2 SQIVND (reference sequence). The CDR3 sequence: CASKGGLIYNEQFF.

This sequence joins TRBV29-1 and TRBJ2-1; no DNA is available, so the TRBD1 call from TCRdb remains unchecked. The germline CDR1 and CDR2 sequences are SQVTM and ANQGSEA. The CDR3 has 14 amino acids. The CDR3 loop reads CSVGMGQYYNEQFF.

The chain uses TRBV29-1 and TRBJ1-1; TCRdb's assignment of TRBD1 cannot be checked, as there is no DNA. The CDR3 has 13 residues. CDR1 and CDR2 from the germline V gene are SQVTM and ANQGSEA. The CDR3 sequence: CSVDPGFSASAFF.

The chain combines TRBV7-9 with TRBJ1-2; TCRdb selects TRBD1, and the lack of DNA leaves this call unchecked. CDR3 size: 15 residues. The germline CDR1 and CDR2 sequences are SEHNR and FQNEAQ (reference sequence). The CDR3 region is CASSLDSFRAYGYTF.

The gene calls are TRBV7-3 and TRBJ1-6; TCRdb gives TRBD1 as the D gene, but with no DNA this cannot be confirmed. Per germline, CDR1 SGHTA and CDR2 FQGTGA. The CDR3 extends over 15 amino acids. The CDR3 sequence is CASSLSGTTNSPLHF. Using reference TRBV7-3 and TRBJ1-6 for the parts outside the CDR3, the full variable domain is GAGVSQTPSNKVTEKGKYVELRCDPISGHTALYWYRQSLGQGPEFLIYFQGTGAADDSGLPNDRFFAVRPEGSVSTLKIQRTERGDSAVYLCASSLSGTTNSPLHFGNGTRLTVT.

CDR3: CASSPDGNYGYTF. The V call is TRBV18, the J call TRBJ1-2. The length of the CDR3 is 13 residues. Germline lookup yields CDR1 KGHSH and CDR2 LQKENI.

This chain uses TRBV9 with TRBJ2-7. Germline V gene data show CDR1 as SGDLS and CDR2 as YYNGEE. The CDR3 consists of 14 residues. The CDR3 sequence: CASSVSGSIYEQYF.

The J gene is TRBJ1-4, the V gene TRBV6-1; the TCRdb call, TRBD1, lacks DNA for checking. This CDR3 region has 14 residues. Germline assignment: CDR1 MNHNS and CDR2 SASEGT. This CDR3 reads CASRGQGRVEKLFF.

The rearrangement joins TRBV3-1 to TRBJ1-5. The CDR3 spans 14 residues. The germline CDR1 and CDR2 sequences are LGHDT and YNNKEL (reference sequence). CDR3 loop: CASSQDNRLQPQHF.

The chain uses TRBV7-9 and TRBJ1-4. CDR1 and CDR2 (germline): SEHNR, FQNEAQ (reference sequence). The CDR3 is 14 amino acids. CDR3 loop: CASSLAAVNEKLFF. Filled out from reference TRBV7-9 and TRBJ1-4, the complete variable domain reads DTGVSQNPRHKITKRGQNVTFRCDPISEHNRLYWYRQTLGQGPEFLTYFQNEAQLEKSRLLSDRFSAERPKGSFSTLEIQRTEQGDSAMYLCASSLAAVNEKLFFGSGTQLSVL.